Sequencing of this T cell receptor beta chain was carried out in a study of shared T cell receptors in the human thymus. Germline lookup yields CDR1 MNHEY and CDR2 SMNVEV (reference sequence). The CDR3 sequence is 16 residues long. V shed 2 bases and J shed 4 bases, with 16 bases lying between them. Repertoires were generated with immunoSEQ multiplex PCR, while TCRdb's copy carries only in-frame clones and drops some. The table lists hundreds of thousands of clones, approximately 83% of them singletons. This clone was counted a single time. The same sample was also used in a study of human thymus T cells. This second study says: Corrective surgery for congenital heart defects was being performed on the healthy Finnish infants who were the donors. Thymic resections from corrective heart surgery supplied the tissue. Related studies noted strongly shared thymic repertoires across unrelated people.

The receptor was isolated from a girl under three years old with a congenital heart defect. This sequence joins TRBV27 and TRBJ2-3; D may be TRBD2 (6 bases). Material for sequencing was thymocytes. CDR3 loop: CASSLPPIGGADTQYF. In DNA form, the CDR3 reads TGTGCCAGCAGTTTACCCCCGATCGGGGGAGCAGATACGCAGTATTTT.